Listed below are T cell receptor beta chains from one sample, sequenced in a study of shared clonotypes between healthy human individuals. Profiled with immunoSEQ multiplex PCR; TCRdb holds only in-frame clones, not every one. In the table there are hundreds of thousands of clones, almost 97% of which are singletons. Input material: naive CD4+ T cells sorted from blood. The receptor set was obtained from a woman aged 25 to 39 in good health. Both conserved end residues are part of each CDR3. The D gene is left open where the match is weak. Size tells how often a clone was seen (once, few, many) or the class of an expanded clone, and some rows leave it out.

TRBD2	NA	TRBV27	TRBJ2-7	CATSRRGGPYEQYF	TGTGCCACCTCACGGAGGGGAGGGCCGTACGAGCAGTACTTC
TRBD1	NA	TRBV18	TRBJ2-4	CASSPLSGTGGAKNIQYF	TGTGCCAGCTCACCACTTTCCGGGACAGGGGGGGCCAAAAACATTCAGTACTTC
TRBD1	NA	TRBV28	TRBJ2-7	CASSLGQDSYEQYF	TGTGCCAGCAGTCTGGGACAGGACAGCTACGAGCAGTACTTC
NA	NA	TRBV7-3	TRBJ2-7	CASSRSPPVEQYF	TGTGCCAGCAGCCGCAGCCCGCCGGTGGAGCAGTACTTC
NA	once	TRBV5-1	TRBJ2-7	CASSRRAGQTDEQYF	TGCGCCAGCAGCCGGCGGGCGGGACAAACCGACGAGCAGTACTTC
NA	NA	TRBV9	TRBJ2-7	CASSSRPYEQYF	TGTGCCAGCAGCTCCCGGCCCTACGAGCAGTACTTC
NA	NA	TRBV7-9	TRBJ2-7	CASSLAPTYYEQYF	TGTGCCAGCAGCTTAGCGCCGACTTACTACGAGCAGTACTTC
NA	NA	TRBV5-1	TRBJ1-6	CASSRFINSPLHF	TGCGCCAGCAGCCGTTTCATCAATTCACCCCTCCACTTT
TRBD1	NA	TRBV4-1	TRBJ2-7	CASSQAGTGPYEQYF	TGCGCCAGCAGCCAAGCCGGGACAGGGCCCTACGAGCAGTACTTC
NA	once	TRBV7-9	TRBJ2-5	CASSLAETRRPGETQYF	TGTGCCAGCAGCTTAGCGGAAACTCGACGGCCTGGAGAGACCCAGTACTTC
TRBD2	NA	TRBV19	TRBJ2-1	CASSLNPGLAGYNEQFF	TGTGCCAGTAGTCTTAATCCGGGACTAGCGGGGTACAATGAGCAGTTCTTC
TRBD2	NA	TRBV7-9	TRBJ2-1	CASSVAGSKNEQFF	TGTGCCAGCAGCGTAGCGGGAAGTAAAAATGAGCAGTTCTTC
NA	NA	TRBV6-1	TRBJ1-1	CASSEAVPNEVTEAFF	TGTGCCAGCAGTGAAGCGGTACCCAATGAGGTCACTGAAGCTTTCTTT
NA	NA	TRBV29-1	TRBJ2-7	CSVKDSGPTYEQYF	TGCAGCGTTAAGGACAGTGGTCCGACCTACGAGCAGTACTTC
NA	NA	TRBV20-1	TRBJ2-7	CSAALDPEQYF	TGCAGTGCTGCTCTAGATCCCGAGCAGTACTTC
NA	NA	TRBV19	TRBJ2-7	CASSTHSGPSYEQYF	TGTGCCAGTAGTACCCATAGCGGACCGAGCTACGAGCAGTACTTC
TRBD2	once	TRBV2	TRBJ2-7	CASTRGTSGASYEQYF	TGTGCCAGCACGCGAGGGACTAGCGGGGCCTCCTACGAGCAGTACTTC
NA	NA	TRBV6-4	TRBJ2-3	CASSDSPGLGGDTQYF	TGTGCCAGCAGTGACTCTCCGGGACTGGGGGGAGATACGCAGTATTTT
TRBD2	NA	TRBV18	TRBJ2-7	CASSPTSGSPYEQYF	TGTGCCAGCTCCCCTACTAGCGGGAGCCCCTACGAGCAGTACTTC
NA	NA	TRBV7-9	TRBJ2-7	CASSSPEQGYEQYF	TGTGCCAGCAGCTCGCCGGAACAGGGCTACGAGCAGTACTTC
TRBD2	NA	TRBV6-5	TRBJ2-2	CASSRSGRGTGELFF	TGTGCCAGCAGCCGCAGCGGGAGGGGGACCGGGGAGCTGTTTTTT
TRBD2	NA	TRBV11-2	TRBJ2-2	CASSLLGTRGTGELFF	TGTGCCAGCAGCCTGTTGGGGACTAGGGGGACCGGGGAGCTGTTTTTT
NA	once	TRBV27	TRBJ1-5	CASSLTAGRLAYQRPQHF	TGTGCCAGCAGTTTAACGGCAGGGCGACTTGCCTATCAGCGGCCCCAGCATTTT
NA	NA	TRBV11-3	TRBJ2-7	CASSSFWGHEQYF	TGTGCCAGCAGCTCGTTCTGGGGTCACGAGCAGTACTTC
NA	NA	TRBV27	TRBJ2-2	CASSLAGELFF	TGTGCCAGCAGTTTAGCCGGGGAGCTGTTTTTT
NA	once	TRBV5-6	TRBJ2-7	CASSLPRDLTYEQYF	TGTGCCAGCAGCTTGCCGAGAGACCTGACCTACGAGCAGTACTTC
NA	NA	TRBV5-1	TRBJ2-5	CASSLQLGQETQYF	TGCGCCAGCAGCTTGCAACTAGGCCAAGAGACCCAGTACTTC
NA	NA	TRBV4-1	TRBJ1-2	CASSPTEAYGYTF	TGCGCCAGCAGCCCTACAGAGGCATATGGCTACACCTTC
NA	NA	TRBV21-1	TRBJ1-5	CARPDDQKDRGKVCNQPQHF	TGTGCCCGCCCAGACGACCAGAAGGACAGGGGCAAGGTGTGCAATCAGCCCCAGCATTTT
NA	NA	TRBV7-7	TRBJ2-3	CASSLANADTQYF	TGTGCCAGCAGCTTAGCAAACGCAGATACGCAGTATTTT
NA	NA	TRBV11-2	TRBJ2-2	CASSPQWTGELFF	TGTGCCAGCAGCCCCCAGTGGACCGGGGAGCTGTTTTTT
TRBD2	NA	TRBV7-3	TRBJ2-7	CASSLVFSTSGAYEQYF	TGTGCCAGCAGCTTAGTATTTAGCACTAGCGGAGCCTACGAGCAGTACTTC
TRBD1	few	TRBV18	TRBJ2-7	CASSGTGGYEQYF	TGTGCCAGCTCAGGGACAGGGGGCTACGAGCAGTACTTC
NA	NA	TRBV2	TRBJ2-3	CASGITPADTQYF	TGTGCCAGCGGGATTACCCCCGCCGATACGCAGTATTTT
TRBD1	NA	TRBV28	TRBJ1-5	CAISSQGTGGVQPQHF	TGTGCCATTTCGAGCCAGGGGACAGGGGGCGTTCAGCCCCAGCATTTT
NA	NA	TRBV28	TRBJ2-7	CASSLGGGSPYEQYF	TGTGCCAGCAGTTTAGGGGGCGGGAGCCCGTACGAGCAGTACTTC
NA	NA	TRBV28	TRBJ1-5	CASSFRGAGVGQPQHF	TGTGCCAGCAGTTTTAGGGGTGCCGGTGTTGGTCAGCCCCAGCATTTT
NA	NA	TRBV5-1	TRBJ2-3	CASSRQVQTNLADTQYF	TGCGCCAGCAGCCGTCAGGTACAGACAAATCTAGCCGATACGCAGTATTTT
NA	NA	TRBV5-1	TRBJ2-5	CASSLWGAQETQYF	TGCGCCAGCAGCTTGTGGGGGGCTCAAGAGACCCAGTACTTC
TRBD1	NA	TRBV19	TRBJ1-2	CASNLGTGDGYTF	TGTGCCAGTAACCTTGGGACAGGGGACGGCTACACCTTC
NA	once	TRBV30	TRBJ1-6	CAWSTVLLSSYNSPLHF	TGTGCCTGGAGTACAGTACTTCTGAGCTCCTATAATTCACCCCTCCACTTT
TRBD1	NA	TRBV7-9	TRBJ2-6	CASSLTGGGFSGANVLTF	TGTGCCAGCAGCTTAACAGGGGGCGGTTTCTCTGGGGCCAACGTCCTGACTTTC
NA	NA	TRBV2	TRBJ2-5	CASSEVSRDETQYF	TGTGCCAGCAGTGAAGTATCCAGGGACGAGACCCAGTACTTC
NA	NA	TRBV4-1	TRBJ2-7	CASSRDAPYEQYF	TGCGCCAGCAGCCGGGACGCACCCTACGAGCAGTACTTC
NA	once	TRBV6-6	TRBJ1-1	CASSPQGGVNTEAFF	TGTGCCAGCAGCCCACAAGGGGGGGTAAACACTGAAGCTTTCTTT
TRBD2	NA	TRBV7-9	TRBJ2-1	CASSLTSGRYLYEQFF	TGTGCCAGCAGCTTGACTAGCGGGAGGTATTTGTATGAGCAGTTCTTC
NA	NA	TRBV11-3	TRBJ2-3	CASSLSGEDTQYF	TGTGCCAGCAGCTTATCAGGGGAGGATACGCAGTATTTT
NA	NA	TRBV28	TRBJ2-1	CASSLRGGRGNNEQFF	TGTGCCAGCAGTTTAAGGGGGGGCAGGGGAAACAATGAGCAGTTCTTC
NA	NA	TRBV4-2	TRBJ2-2	CASSQLTGELFF	TGTGCCAGCAGCCAACTCACAGGGGAGCTGTTTTTT